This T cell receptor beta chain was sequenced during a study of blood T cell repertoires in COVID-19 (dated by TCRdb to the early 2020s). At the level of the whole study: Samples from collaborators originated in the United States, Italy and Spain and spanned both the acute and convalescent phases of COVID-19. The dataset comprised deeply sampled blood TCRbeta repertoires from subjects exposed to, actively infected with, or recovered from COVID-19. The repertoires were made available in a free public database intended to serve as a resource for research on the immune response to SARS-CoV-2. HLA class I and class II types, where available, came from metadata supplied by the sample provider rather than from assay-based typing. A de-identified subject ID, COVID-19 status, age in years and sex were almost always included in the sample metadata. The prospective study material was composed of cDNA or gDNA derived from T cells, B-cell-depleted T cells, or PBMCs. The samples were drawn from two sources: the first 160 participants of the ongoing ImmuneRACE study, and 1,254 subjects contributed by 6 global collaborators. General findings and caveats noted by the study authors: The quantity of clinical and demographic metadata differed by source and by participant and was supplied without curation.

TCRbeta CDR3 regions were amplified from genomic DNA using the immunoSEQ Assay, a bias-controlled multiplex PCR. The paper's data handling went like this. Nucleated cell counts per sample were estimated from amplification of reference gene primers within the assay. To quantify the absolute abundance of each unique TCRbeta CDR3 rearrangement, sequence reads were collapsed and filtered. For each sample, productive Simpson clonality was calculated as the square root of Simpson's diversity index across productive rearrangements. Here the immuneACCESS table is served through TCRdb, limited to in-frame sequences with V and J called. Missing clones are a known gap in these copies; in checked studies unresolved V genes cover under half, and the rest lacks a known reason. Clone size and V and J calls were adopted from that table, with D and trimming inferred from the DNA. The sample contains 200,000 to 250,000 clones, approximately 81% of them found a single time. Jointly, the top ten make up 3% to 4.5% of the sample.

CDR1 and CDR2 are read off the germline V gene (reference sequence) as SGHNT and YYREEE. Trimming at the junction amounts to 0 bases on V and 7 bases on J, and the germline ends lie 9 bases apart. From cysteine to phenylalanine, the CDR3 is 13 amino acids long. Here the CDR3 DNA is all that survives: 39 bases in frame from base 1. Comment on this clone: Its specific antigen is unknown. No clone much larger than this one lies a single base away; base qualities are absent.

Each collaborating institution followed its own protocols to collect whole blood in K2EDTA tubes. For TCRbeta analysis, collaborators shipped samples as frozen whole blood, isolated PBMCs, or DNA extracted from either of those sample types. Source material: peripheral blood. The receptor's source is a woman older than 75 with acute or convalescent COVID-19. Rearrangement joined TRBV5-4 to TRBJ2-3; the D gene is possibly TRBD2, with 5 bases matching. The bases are TGTGCCAGCAGCTTGGGAGACTACTATACGCAGTATTTT. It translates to CASSLGDYYTQYF.